A single sample gave rise to the 29 T cell receptor beta chains below, sequenced in a study of T cells in localized non-small cell lung cancer. TCRdb's copy holds only in-frame clones and misses some; the assay was immunoSEQ multiplex PCR. The sample lists some 9,700 clones; roughly 90% were seen once. Here the sequenced sample was peripheral blood, taken before any cancer treatment. These receptors came from a female donor over 55 with stage II squamous cell lung carcinoma.

V is TRBV5-4 and J is TRBJ2-3; 11 bases are shared with TRBD2. Germline V gene data show CDR1 as SGHNT and CDR2 as YYREEE (reference sequence). This CDR3 is built from 15 residues. V was pared by 3 bases and J by 3 bases, with 3 bases of the junction left unmatched. The CDR3 reads CASSYGTSGTDTQYF. The CDR3 DNA reads TGTGCCAGCAGCTATGGGACTAGCGGTACAGATACGCAGTATTTT.

The chain uses TRBV19 and TRBJ2-1; D ambiguous. The length of the CDR3 is 16 residues. CDR1 is LNHDA, CDR2 SQIVND, per germline (reference sequence). Trimming stripped 4 bases from V and 6 bases from J, with 19 bases between. The CDR3 reads CASSTRADFWGNEQFF. DNA for the CDR3: TGTGCCAGTAGTACCCGGGCTGACTTCTGGGGCAATGAGCAGTTCTTC.

The V and J genes are TRBV6-6 and TRBJ1-1; TRBD1 might be the D (6 bases). V lost 9 bases, J lost 4 bases, and 15 bases lay in between. Germline-derived CDR1 and CDR2 are MNHNY and SVGAGI (reference sequence). This CDR3 spans 13 amino acids. CDR3 loop: CASRTLGGTEAFF. CDR3 in DNA: TGTGCCAGTAGAACCTTAGGGGGCACTGAAGCTTTCTTT.

The chain uses TRBV5-1 and TRBJ1-2; unclear D gene. The CDR3 contains 15 residues. The V gene lost 0 bases and the J gene lost 8 bases, with 17 bases spanning the gap. The germline gives CDR1 SGHRS, CDR2 YFSETQ. CDR3 bases: TGCGCCAGCAGCTTGGGGTCACGCGACCCATACGGCTACACCTTC. It translates to CASSLGSRDPYGYTF.

This rearrangement joins TRBV28 to TRBJ1-5, with a weak D call TRBD1 (5 bases). CDR3 length equals 15 residues. Trimming cost V 3 bases and J 6 bases, with 15 bases left between them. Germline CDR1 is MDHEN and CDR2 is SYDVKM. CDR3 nucleotides: TGTGCCAGCAGTTTCGGGGGGTCGGTTAGTCAGCCCCAGCATTTT. Translating gives CASSFGGSVSQPQHF.

V is TRBV19 and J is TRBJ1-2; D uncertain. Looked up from germline, CDR1 is LNHDA and CDR2 is SQIVND (reference sequence). V lost 10 bases, J lost 1 base, and 13 bases lay in between. The CDR3 totals 13 residues. CDR3: CATGRENNYGYTF. The CDR3 DNA follows: TGTGCCACCGGCCGGGAGAATAACTATGGCTACACCTTC.

The chain joins TRBV19 to TRBJ2-1; 8 bases match TRBD2. Germline V gene lookup returns CDR1 LNHDA and CDR2 SQIVND (reference sequence). CDR3 length: 13 residues. V lost 5 bases to trimming and J lost 6 bases; unmatched junction nucleotides: 3. Here the CDR3 reads CASSRAGGNEQFF. The CDR3 nucleotides are TGTGCCAGTAGTCGTGCGGGAGGCAATGAGCAGTTCTTC.

The rearrangement uses TRBV27 and TRBJ1-1, with a possible D match to TRBD1 (5 bases). The V end lost 8 bases, the J end lost 1 base, and 14 bases lay between the germline ends. The CDR3 consists of 14 residues. From germline, CDR1 is MNHEY and CDR2 SMNVEV (reference sequence). The CDR3 region has the DNA TGTGCCAGCCGTAGGGGACGGTCGAACACTGAAGCTTTCTTT. Translating gives CASRRGRSNTEAFF.

This sequence joins TRBV5-1 and TRBJ2-7; TRBD1 matches at 9 bases. This CDR3 contains 15 residues. CDR1 is SGHRS and CDR2 is YFSETQ in the germline V gene. Trimming at V came to 3 bases and at J to 4 bases, leaving 8 bases not matched to a gene. CDR3: CASSSVPGQGYEQYF. The CDR3 nucleotides are TGCGCCAGCAGCTCCGTCCCGGGACAGGGATACGAGCAGTACTTC.

This clone was recorded once. This rearrangement joins TRBV6-6 to TRBJ2-3; 7 bases map to TRBD2. V gave up 11 bases and J gave up 6 bases; unmatched junction bases: 8. Germline assignment: CDR1 MNHNY and CDR2 SVGAGI (reference sequence). CDR3 size: 12 residues. This CDR3 reads CASGGTLDTQYF. DNA for the CDR3: TGTGCCTCGGGGGGAACGCTTGATACGCAGTATTTT.

The chain recombines TRBV6-1 with TRBJ1-2, with D possibly matching TRBD1 (6 bases). V was cut by 3 bases and J by 2 bases, with 7 bases left in between. The CDR3 has 13 amino acids. Per germline, CDR1 MNHNS and CDR2 SASEGT. The CDR3 DNA follows: TGTGCCAGCAGTGAGGGGGCCAACTATGGCTACACCTTC. This sequence encodes CASSEGANYGYTF.

The chain couples TRBV11-3 to TRBJ2-1, with 10 bases lining up with TRBD2. The V segment lost 5 bases and the J segment 8 bases; nucleotides outside the gene matches: 15. Germline loops: CDR1 SGHNT, CDR2 YENEEA. This CDR3 contains 17 residues. CDR3 amino acids: CASSPGGSGRAHDEQFF. The DNA for the CDR3 is TGTGCCAGCAGCCCCGGGGGGAGCGGGAGGGCCCACGATGAGCAGTTCTTC.

This chain uses TRBV6-6 with TRBJ2-1; 9 bases are a match to TRBD2. The CDR3 runs to 15 residues. From germline, CDR1 is MNHNY and CDR2 SVGAGI (reference sequence). The trim removed 6 bases at V and 6 bases at J, leaving 9 bases unmatched. DNA of the CDR3: TGTGCCAGCAGCCCCGGGACTAGCAGATTCAATGAGCAGTTCTTC. It encodes CASSPGTSRFNEQFF.

The chain recombines TRBV5-5 with TRBJ1-2; a weak D match, TRBD1 (6 bases). Trimming left V 5 bases short and J 5 bases short, with 13 bases between. The CDR3 runs 13 residues. Germline V CDR1 and CDR2: SGHKS, YYEKEE (reference sequence). Written as DNA, the CDR3 is TGTGCCAGCAGTCTGGACAGTACTTATGGCTACACCTTC. Translating it yields CASSLDSTYGYTF.

The V call is TRBV18, the J call TRBJ1-4; D remains unclear. The V gene's germline CDR1 is KGHSH and CDR2 LQKENI. This CDR3 has 13 amino acids. Between the trimmed V and J ends, which lost 2 bases and 11 bases, there was a span of 12 bases. CDR3 region: CASSPERVGKLFF. The CDR3 DNA is TGTGCCAGCTCACCAGAAAGGGTGGGGAAACTGTTTTTT.

V gene TRBV6-5 combines with J gene TRBJ1-1; no firm D call. Germline CDR1 and CDR2: MNHEY and SVGAGI. This CDR3 has 14 residues. Deletions cut 5 bases from V and 4 bases from J, with 14 bases between. CDR3 in DNA: TGTGCCAGCAGTCAGCACCTCGGGTCCACTGAAGCTTTCTTT. This encodes CASSQHLGSTEAFF.

V and J are TRBV7-2 and TRBJ2-3; either TRBD1 or TRBD2 may fit D (5 bases each). The CDR3 is made up of 15 amino acids. Germline V CDR1 and CDR2: SGHTA, FQGNSA. Trimming took 1 base from V and 1 from J, leaving 9 bases between them. The CDR3 is CASSLDGAGTDTQYF. CDR3 coding DNA: TGTGCCAGCAGCTTAGACGGGGCTGGCACAGATACGCAGTATTTT.

By share, this clone counts as medium-sized. The rearrangement links TRBV10-1 to TRBJ1-3; D is undetermined. The CDR3 loop spans 14 amino acids. Germline-derived CDR1 and CDR2 are WNHNN and SYGVQD (reference sequence). The V end lost 11 bases, the J end lost 0 bases, and 14 bases lay between the germline ends. CDR3: CAAKAVSSGNTIYF. The CDR3 bases are TGCGCCGCCAAAGCGGTAAGCTCTGGAAACACCATATATTTT.

This rearrangement joins TRBV6-4 to TRBJ2-1; tentatively, D is TRBD1 or TRBD2 (6 bases each). This CDR3 has 13 amino acids. Germline loops: CDR1 MRHNA, CDR2 SNTAGT. Between the trimmed V and J ends, which lost 6 bases and 9 bases, there was a span of 15 bases. The CDR3 DNA sequence: TGTGCCAGCAGCGAGGAGGGGGGCGGTGAGCAGTTCTTC. It codes for CASSEEGGGEQFF.

V is TRBV5-6 and J is TRBJ2-7, with D perhaps TRBD1 (6 bases). Germline assignment: CDR1 SGHDT and CDR2 YYEEEE. The length of the CDR3 is 13 residues. V was cut by 7 bases and J by 1 base, with 12 bases left in between. The chain's CDR3 is CASLRGGSYEQYF. In nucleotides, the CDR3 is TGTGCCAGCCTCAGAGGGGGATCCTACGAGCAGTACTTC.

The chain couples TRBV5-1 to TRBJ2-5; D gene ambiguous. V was pared by 0 bases and J by 2 bases, with 8 bases between. CDR3 length equals 14 residues. The germline V gene has CDR1 SGHRS and CDR2 YFSETQ. The CDR3 coding sequence is TGCGCCAGCAGCTTGGTTGACCCACAAGAGACCCAGTACTTC. Translated, it gives CASSLVDPQETQYF.

V usage is TRBV21-1 and J usage is TRBJ1-5. TRBV21-1 is listed as a pseudogene. CDR3 length: 19 residues. This chain's CDR3 is CAKLKGRPGRTNGNQPQHF. The DNA for the CDR3 is TGTGCCAAACTGAAGGGCCGCCCTGGGAGGACCAACGGGAATCAGCCCCAGCATTTT.

This chain connects TRBV12-5 to TRBJ1-4, with no clear D. Trimming removed 0 bases at V and 6 bases at J, with 14 bases between. The CDR3 totals 16 residues. Germline V gene data show CDR1 as LGHNT and CDR2 as FRNRAP. This chain's CDR3 is CASGLVHSQIYEKLFF. The CDR3 bases are TGTGCTAGTGGTTTGGTACATTCCCAGATATATGAAAAACTGTTTTTT.

The J gene is TRBJ1-6, the V gene TRBV28, with 7 nucleotides matching TRBD1. CDR3 size: 13 residues. V lost 7 bases, J lost 5 bases, and 2 bases stayed unmatched. Germline loops: CDR1 MDHEN, CDR2 SYDVKM. The CDR3 sequence: CASKTGHNSPLHF. The CDR3 DNA sequence: TGTGCCAGCAAGACAGGGCATAATTCACCCCTCCACTTT.

The count of this clone is one. This chain uses TRBV7-9 with TRBJ2-7; 10 bases align to TRBD1. V shed 4 bases, J shed 3 bases, and the junction held 9 bases outside the gene matches. The CDR3 has 16 amino acids. Germline V lookup: CDR1 SEHNR, CDR2 FQNEAQ (reference sequence). In nucleotides, the CDR3 is TGTGCCAGCAGCTCCTCGGGACAGGGGTTTAACTACGAGCAGTACTTC. Translated, it gives CASSSSGQGFNYEQYF.

This clone was detected only once. The chain employs TRBV7-8 and TRBJ1-2, with 9 bases that match TRBD1. The V gene's germline CDR1 is SGHVS and CDR2 FQNEAQ. V shed 4 bases and J 7 bases; nucleotides not matched to a gene: 13. The CDR3 is made up of 16 amino acids. The CDR3 region has the DNA TGTGCCAGCAGCTCCCCCGGGACAGGGAAATATGGTGGCTACACCTTC. It is translated as CASSSPGTGKYGGYTF.

The gene calls are TRBV7-2 and TRBJ1-5; D is unresolved. Germline values: CDR1 SGHTA, CDR2 FQGNSA. This CDR3 contains 13 residues. Trimming shortened V by 5 bases and J by 5 bases, and 10 bases separated the two germline ends. CDR3 bases: TGTGCCAGCAGCCCGCTTCCTTATCAGCCCCAGCATTTT. Its protein product is CASSPLPYQPQHF. The full variable domain, its missing parts supplied by reference TRBV7-2 and TRBJ1-5, is GAGVSQSPSNKVTEKGKDVELRCDPISGHTALYWYRQSLGQGLEFLIYFQGNSAPDKSGLPSDRFSAERTGGSVSTLTIQRTQQEDSAVYLCASSPLPYQPQHFGDGTRLSIL.

The gene calls are TRBV18 and TRBJ1-4, with 9 bases that match TRBD1. Unmatched junction bases numbered 2, after V lost 5 bases and J lost 7 bases. Looked up from germline, CDR1 is KGHSH and CDR2 is LQKENI. The CDR3 is 13 amino acids. CDR3 residues: CASSRTGVEKLFF. In DNA, the CDR3 is TGTGCCAGCTCAAGGACAGGGGTTGAAAAACTGTTTTTT.

This CDR3 is CASSPGGVSIYEQYF. The DNA for the CDR3 is TGTGCCAGCAGCCCCGGAGGAGTTTCTATCTACGAGCAGTACTTC. The chain uses TRBV5-4 and TRBJ2-7; the D gene is possibly TRBD2 (5 bases). Trimming left V 4 bases short and J 3 bases short, with 17 bases between. The CDR3 sequence is 15 residues long. CDR1 and CDR2 from the germline V gene are SGHNT and YYREEE (reference sequence).